This TCR beta chain was sequenced in a study of blood T cell repertoires in COVID-19. Assay: immunoSEQ multiplex PCR; the TCRdb copy retains only in-frame clones and omits some. This table holds about 160,000 clones, 70% to 90% found once. Germline assignment: CDR1 LGHNA and CDR2 YSLEER. The CDR3 sequence is 12 residues long. V was cut by 4 bases and J by 3 bases, with 6 bases left in between. J is TRBJ2-5 and V is TRBV4-3, with TRBD1 as a possible D gene (5 bases). The sequence came from a man aged 40-50 years who had recovered from COVID-19. Sequencing input: peripheral blood. CDR3: CASSRREETQYF. CDR3 in DNA: TGCGCCAGCAGCCGCAGGGAAGAGACCCAGTACTTC.